This T cell receptor (beta chain) came from a study of graft-versus-host responses after intestinal transplantation. Study details: Anti-thymocyte globulin served as induction for all recipients, who then took tacrolimus and steroids for around 3 years. Whole-study results and caveats: Recipient marrow held GvH clones, some first seen in ileum or blood.

The CDR3 spans 14 residues. Trimming shortened V by 1 base and J by 5 bases, and 11 bases separated the two germline ends. Germline values: CDR1 LNHDA, CDR2 SQIVND (reference sequence). Regarding this clone: Its antigen is undetermined.

Sequencing was performed with immunoSEQ multiplex PCR; in TCRdb, only in-frame clones are kept and a portion is missing. The data contain roughly 34,000 clones, 94% of them seen just once; the ten biggest clones take up 0.2% to 0.25%. The sample was unstimulated CD4+ T cells sorted from spleen or lymph node cells, taken before transplant. The origin of this receptor is a human donor who was the organ donor for an intestinal transplant. This chain joins TRBV19 and TRBJ2-5; TRBD2 is a possible D gene (5 bases). CDR3 in DNA: TGTGCCAGTAGTATAGGGGGAGAAGTGGAGACCCAGTACTTC. It translates to CASSIGGEVETQYF.